This T cell receptor (beta chain) was sequenced in a study of blood T cells in healthy people across ages. Points from the study as a whole: Samples with more naive T cells showed higher observed beta diversity. It was held that diversity estimates obtained from one million T cells represented underestimates.

A second PCR, run for about 7 to 11 cycles, used a sample-barcoded 5' primer plus a J-beta primer mix. From each sample, at least 2.5 million paired-end reads containing CDR3 were obtained. From the 5' RACE reads, TCRdb called clonotypes with MiXCR, one entry per CDR3 protein. The table lists about a million distinct CDR3 sequences, approximately 49% of them singletons, with roughly 12% in the top ten. Remarks on this clonotype: Antigen unknown.

Trimming removed 8 bases at V and 1 base at J, with 12 bases between. Looked up from germline, CDR1 is MDHEN and CDR2 is SYDVKM. The CDR3 is 13 residues long. Sequenced input: blood. V is TRBV28 and J is TRBJ2-7; D might be TRBD1 (5 bases). The sequence came from a man under 40 in good health. Written as DNA, the CDR3 is TGTGCCAGCCAGCCGACAGTTTCCTACGAGCAGTACTTC. As protein: CASQPTVSYEQYF.